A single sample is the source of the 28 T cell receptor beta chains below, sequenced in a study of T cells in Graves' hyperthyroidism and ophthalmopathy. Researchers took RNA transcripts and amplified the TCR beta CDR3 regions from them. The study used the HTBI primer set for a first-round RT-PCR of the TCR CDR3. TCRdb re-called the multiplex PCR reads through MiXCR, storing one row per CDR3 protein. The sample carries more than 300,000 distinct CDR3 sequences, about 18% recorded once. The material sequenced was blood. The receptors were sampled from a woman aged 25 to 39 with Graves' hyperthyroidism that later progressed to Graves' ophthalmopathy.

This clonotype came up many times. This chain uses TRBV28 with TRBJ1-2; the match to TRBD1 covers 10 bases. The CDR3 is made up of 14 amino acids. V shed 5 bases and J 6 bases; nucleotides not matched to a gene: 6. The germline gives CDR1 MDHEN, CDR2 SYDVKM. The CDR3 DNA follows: TGTGCCAGCAGTGGGGGACAGGGGCGAGATGGCTACACCTTC. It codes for CASSGGQGRDGYTF.

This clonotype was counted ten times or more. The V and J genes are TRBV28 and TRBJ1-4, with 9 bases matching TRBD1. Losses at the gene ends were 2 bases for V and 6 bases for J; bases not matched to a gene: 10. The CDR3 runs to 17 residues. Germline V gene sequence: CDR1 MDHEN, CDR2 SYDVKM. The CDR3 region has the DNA TGTGCCAGCAGTTTAGGGACAGGGATCCGGGGGGATGAAAAACTGTTTTTT. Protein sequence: CASSLGTGIRGDEKLFF.

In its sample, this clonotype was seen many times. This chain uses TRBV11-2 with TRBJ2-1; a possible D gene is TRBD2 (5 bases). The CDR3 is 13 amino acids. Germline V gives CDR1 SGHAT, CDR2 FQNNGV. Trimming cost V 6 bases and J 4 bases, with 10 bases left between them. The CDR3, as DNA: TGTGCCAGCAGTGGGGAGCAGTACAATGAGCAGTTCTTC. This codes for CASSGEQYNEQFF.

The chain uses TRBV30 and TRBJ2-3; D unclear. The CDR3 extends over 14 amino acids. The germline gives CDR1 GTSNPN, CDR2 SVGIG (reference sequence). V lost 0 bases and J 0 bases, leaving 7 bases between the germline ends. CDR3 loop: CAWSVSRSTDTQYF. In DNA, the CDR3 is TGTGCCTGGAGTGTCTCCCGAAGCACAGATACGCAGTATTTT.

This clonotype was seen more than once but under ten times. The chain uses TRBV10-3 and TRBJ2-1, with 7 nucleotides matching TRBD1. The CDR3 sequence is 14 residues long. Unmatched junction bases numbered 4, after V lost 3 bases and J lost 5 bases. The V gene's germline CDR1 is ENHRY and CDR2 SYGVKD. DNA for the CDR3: TGTGCCATCAGTGAAAAGGGGGCCAACAATGAGCAGTTCTTC. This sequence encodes CAISEKGANNEQFF.

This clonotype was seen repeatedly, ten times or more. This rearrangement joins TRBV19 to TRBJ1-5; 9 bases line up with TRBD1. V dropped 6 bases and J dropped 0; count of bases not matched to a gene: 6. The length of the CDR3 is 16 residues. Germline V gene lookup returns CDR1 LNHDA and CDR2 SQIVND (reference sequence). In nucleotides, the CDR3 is TGTGCCAGTAGCGGGACAGGGTACCTTAGCAATCAGCCCCAGCATTTT. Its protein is CASSGTGYLSNQPQHF.

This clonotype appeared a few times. The CDR3 region has the DNA TGCGCCAGCAGCCCCCGGACAGTTTACGAGCAGTACTTC. Amino acids: CASSPRTVYEQYF. The chain carries TRBV4-1 and TRBJ2-7; D might be TRBD1 (6 bases). Germline CDR1 MGHRA, CDR2 YSYEKL. The CDR3 is 13 residues long. V lost 4 bases and J 4 bases, leaving 11 bases between the germline ends.

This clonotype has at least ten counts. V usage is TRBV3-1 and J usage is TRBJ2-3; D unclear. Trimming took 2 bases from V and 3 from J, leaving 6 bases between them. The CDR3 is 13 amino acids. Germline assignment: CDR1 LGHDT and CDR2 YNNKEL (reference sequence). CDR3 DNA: TGTGCCAGCAGCCAAATAGGGACAGATACGCAGTATTTT. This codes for CASSQIGTDTQYF.

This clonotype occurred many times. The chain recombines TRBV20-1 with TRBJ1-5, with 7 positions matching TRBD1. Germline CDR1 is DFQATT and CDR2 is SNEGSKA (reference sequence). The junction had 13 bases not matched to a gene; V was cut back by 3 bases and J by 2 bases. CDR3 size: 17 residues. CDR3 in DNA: TGCAGTGCTAGCGACAGGGATCTCGGTAGCGGCAATCAGCCCCAGCATTTT. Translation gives CSASDRDLGSGNQPQHF.

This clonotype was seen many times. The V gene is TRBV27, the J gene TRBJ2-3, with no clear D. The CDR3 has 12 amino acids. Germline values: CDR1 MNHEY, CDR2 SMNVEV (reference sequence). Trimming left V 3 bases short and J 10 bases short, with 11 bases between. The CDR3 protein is CASSLGQTAQYF. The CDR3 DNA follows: TGTGCCAGCAGTTTGGGCCAGACGGCGCAGTATTTT.

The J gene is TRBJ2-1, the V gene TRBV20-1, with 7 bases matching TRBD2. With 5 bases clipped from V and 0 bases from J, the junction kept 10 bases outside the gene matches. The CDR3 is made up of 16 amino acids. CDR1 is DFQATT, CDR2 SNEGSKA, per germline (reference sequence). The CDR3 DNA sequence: TGCAGTGCTCGGACTAGGGTCCTGAGCTCCTACAATGAGCAGTTCTTC. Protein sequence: CSARTRVLSSYNEQFF.

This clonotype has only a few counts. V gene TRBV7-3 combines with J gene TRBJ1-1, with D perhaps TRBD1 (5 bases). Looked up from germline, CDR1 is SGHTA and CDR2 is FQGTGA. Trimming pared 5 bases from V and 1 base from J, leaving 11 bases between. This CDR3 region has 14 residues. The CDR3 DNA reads TGTGCCAGCAGCAGCACAGGATCGAACACTGAAGCTTTCTTT. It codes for CASSSTGSNTEAFF. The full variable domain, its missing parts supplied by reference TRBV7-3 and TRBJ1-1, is GAGVSQTPSNKVTEKGKYVELRCDPISGHTALYWYRQSLGQGPEFLIYFQGTGAADDSGLPNDRFFAVRPEGSVSTLKIQRTERGDSAVYLCASSSTGSNTEAFFGQGTRLTVV.

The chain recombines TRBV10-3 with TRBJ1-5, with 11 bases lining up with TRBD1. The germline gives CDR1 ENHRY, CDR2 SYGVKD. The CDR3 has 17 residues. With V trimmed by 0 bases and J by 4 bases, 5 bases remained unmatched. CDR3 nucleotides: TGTGCCATCAGTGAGTCTAGGGGACAGGGGGGAAATCAGCCCCAGCATTTT. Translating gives CAISESRGQGGNQPQHF.

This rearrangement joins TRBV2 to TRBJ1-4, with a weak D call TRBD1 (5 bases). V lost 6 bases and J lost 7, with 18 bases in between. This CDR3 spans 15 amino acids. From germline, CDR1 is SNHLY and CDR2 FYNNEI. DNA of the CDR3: TGTGCCAGCAGCTTAGAAGGGAACAGGCCTGAAAAACTGTTTTTT. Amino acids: CASSLEGNRPEKLFF.

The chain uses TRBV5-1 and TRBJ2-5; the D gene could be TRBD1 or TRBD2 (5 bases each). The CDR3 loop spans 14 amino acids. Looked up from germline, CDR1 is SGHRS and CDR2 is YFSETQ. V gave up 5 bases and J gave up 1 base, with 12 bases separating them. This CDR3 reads CASRWRGAQETQYF. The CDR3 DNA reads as TGCGCCAGCAGGTGGAGAGGGGCCCAAGAGACCCAGTACTTC.

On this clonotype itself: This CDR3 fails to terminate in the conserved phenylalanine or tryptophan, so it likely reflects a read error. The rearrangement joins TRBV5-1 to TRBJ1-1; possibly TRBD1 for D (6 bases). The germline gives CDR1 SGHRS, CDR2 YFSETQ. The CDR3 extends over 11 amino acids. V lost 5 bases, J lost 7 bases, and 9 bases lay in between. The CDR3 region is CASREDSEAFL. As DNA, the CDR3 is TGCGCCAGCAGGGAGGACAGTGAAGCTTTCCTT.

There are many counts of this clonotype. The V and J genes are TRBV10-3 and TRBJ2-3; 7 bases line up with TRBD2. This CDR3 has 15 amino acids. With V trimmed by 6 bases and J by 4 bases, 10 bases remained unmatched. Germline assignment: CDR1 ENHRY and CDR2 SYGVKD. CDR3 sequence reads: CAISSGLVGADTQYF. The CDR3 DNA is TGTGCCATCAGCTCCGGACTAGTTGGCGCAGATACGCAGTATTTT.

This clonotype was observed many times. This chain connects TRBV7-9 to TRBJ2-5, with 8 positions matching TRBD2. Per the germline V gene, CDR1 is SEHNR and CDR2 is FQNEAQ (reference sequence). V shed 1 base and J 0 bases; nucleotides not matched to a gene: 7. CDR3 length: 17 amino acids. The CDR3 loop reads CASSLGVTSVYQETQYF. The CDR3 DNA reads TGTGCCAGCAGCTTAGGGGTGACTAGCGTTTACCAAGAGACCCAGTACTTC. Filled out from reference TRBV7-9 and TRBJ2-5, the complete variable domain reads DTGVSQNPRHKITKRGQNVTFRCDPISEHNRLYWYRQTLGQGPEFLTYFQNEAQLEKSRLLSDRFSAERPKGSFSTLEIQRTEQGDSAMYLCASSLGVTSVYQETQYFGPGTRLLVL.

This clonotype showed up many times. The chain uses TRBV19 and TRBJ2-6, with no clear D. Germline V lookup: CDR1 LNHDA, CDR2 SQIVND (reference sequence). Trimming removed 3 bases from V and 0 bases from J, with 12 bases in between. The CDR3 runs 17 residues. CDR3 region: CASSIRHRDSGANVLTF. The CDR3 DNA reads TGTGCCAGTAGTATCAGACACCGAGACTCTGGGGCCAACGTCCTGACTTTC.

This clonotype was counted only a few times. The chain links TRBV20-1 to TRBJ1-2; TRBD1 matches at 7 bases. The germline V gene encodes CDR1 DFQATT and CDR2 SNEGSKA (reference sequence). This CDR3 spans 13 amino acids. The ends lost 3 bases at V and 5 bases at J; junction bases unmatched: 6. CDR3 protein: CSASVGTVYGYTF. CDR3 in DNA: TGCAGTGCTAGCGTCGGGACAGTATATGGCTACACCTTC.

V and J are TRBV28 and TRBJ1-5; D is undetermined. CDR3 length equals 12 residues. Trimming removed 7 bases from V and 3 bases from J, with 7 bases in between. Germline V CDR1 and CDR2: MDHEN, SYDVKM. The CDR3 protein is CASIQPNQPQHF. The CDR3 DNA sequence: TGTGCCAGCATCCAACCCAATCAGCCCCAGCATTTT.

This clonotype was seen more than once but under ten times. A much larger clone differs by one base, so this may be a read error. The CDR3 DNA reads TGTGCCTGGAGCCGGTCGCCGTCCTACGAGCAGTACTTC. Amino acid sequence: CAWSRSPSYEQYF. J is TRBJ2-7 and V is TRBV30, with D unclear. The germline V and J ends were trimmed by 3 bases and 1 base, with 10 bases remaining between them. This CDR3 is built from 13 residues. From germline, CDR1 is GTSNPN and CDR2 SVGIG (reference sequence).

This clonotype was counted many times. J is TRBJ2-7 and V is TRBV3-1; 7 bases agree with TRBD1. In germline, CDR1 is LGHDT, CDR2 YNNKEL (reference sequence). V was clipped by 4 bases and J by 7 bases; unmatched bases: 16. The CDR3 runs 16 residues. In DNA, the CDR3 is TGTGCCAGCAGCCTATACGCCAGACAGGGCTCGGGAGAGCAGTACTTC. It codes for CASSLYARQGSGEQYF.

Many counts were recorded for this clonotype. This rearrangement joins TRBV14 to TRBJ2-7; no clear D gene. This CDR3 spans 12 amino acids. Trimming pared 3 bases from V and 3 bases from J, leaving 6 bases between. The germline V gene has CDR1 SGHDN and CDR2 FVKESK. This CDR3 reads CASSHTHYEQYF. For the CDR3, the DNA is TGTGCCAGCAGCCACACGCACTACGAGCAGTACTTC.

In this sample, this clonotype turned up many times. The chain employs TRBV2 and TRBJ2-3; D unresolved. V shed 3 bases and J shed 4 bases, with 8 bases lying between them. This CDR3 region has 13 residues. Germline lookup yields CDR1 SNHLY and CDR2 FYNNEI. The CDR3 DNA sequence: TGTGCCAGCAGTGATCCCTGGGCAGATACGCAGTATTTT. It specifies CASSDPWADTQYF.

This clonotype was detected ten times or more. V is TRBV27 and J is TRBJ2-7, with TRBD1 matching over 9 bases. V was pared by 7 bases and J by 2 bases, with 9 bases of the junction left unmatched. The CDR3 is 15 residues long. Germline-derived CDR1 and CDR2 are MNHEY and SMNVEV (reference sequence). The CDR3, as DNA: TGTGCCAGCACCTCCTTCGGGACAGGGACCTACGAGCAGTACTTC. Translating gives CASTSFGTGTYEQYF.

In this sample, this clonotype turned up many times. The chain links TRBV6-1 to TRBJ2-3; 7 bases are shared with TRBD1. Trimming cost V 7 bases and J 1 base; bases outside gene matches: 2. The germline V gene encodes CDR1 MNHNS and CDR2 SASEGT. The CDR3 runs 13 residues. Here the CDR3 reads CASKGQGTDTQYF. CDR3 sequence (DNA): TGTGCCAGCAAAGGACAGGGCACAGATACGCAGTATTTT.

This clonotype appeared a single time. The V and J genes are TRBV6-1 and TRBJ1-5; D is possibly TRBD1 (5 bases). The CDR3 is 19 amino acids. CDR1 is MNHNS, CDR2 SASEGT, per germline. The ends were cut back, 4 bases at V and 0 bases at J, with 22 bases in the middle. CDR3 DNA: TGTGCCAGCAGTGTTTTCAATTCTGGAGGGGTGGCTAGCAATCAGCCCCAGCATTTT. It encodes CASSVFNSGGVASNQPQHF.